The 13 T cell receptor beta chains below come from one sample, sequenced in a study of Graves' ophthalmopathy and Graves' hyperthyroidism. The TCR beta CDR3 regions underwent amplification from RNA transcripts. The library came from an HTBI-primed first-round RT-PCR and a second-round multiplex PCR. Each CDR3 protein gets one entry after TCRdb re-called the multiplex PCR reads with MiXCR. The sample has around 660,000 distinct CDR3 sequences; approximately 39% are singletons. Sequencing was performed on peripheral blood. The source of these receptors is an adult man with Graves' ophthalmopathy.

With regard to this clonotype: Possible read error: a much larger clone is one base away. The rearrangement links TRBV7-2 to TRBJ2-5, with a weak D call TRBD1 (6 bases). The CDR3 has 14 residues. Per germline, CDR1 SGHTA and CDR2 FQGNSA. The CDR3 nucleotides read TGTGCCAGCAGCTCCCAGGGGATCGAGGAGACCCGGTACTTC. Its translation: CASSSQGIEETRYF.

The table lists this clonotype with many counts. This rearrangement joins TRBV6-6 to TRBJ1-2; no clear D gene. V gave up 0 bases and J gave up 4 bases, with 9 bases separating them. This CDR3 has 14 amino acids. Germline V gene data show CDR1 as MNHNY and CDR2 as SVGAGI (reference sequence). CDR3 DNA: TGTGCCAGCAGTTACTCGAATGGGTTCTATGGCTACACCTTC. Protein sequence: CASSYSNGFYGYTF.

This chain's CDR3 is CASRGGLAGAYEQYF. As DNA, the CDR3 is TGTGCCAGCAGAGGGGGACTAGCGGGAGCTTACGAGCAGTACTTC. V is TRBV10-3 and J is TRBJ2-7; TRBD2 matches at 14 bases. V shed 10 bases, J shed 4 bases, and the junction held 9 bases outside the gene matches. CDR3 size: 15 residues. Germline lookup yields CDR1 ENHRY and CDR2 SYGVKD.

The CDR3 region has the DNA TGTGCCAGCTCACCAAGGGTACCCTCTGGGGCCAACGTCCTGACTTTC. Its protein product is CASSPRVPSGANVLTF. The chain has TRBV7-7 and TRBJ2-6, with D hard to call. The CDR3 has 16 amino acids. Germline assignment: CDR1 SSHAT and CDR2 FNYEAQ (reference sequence). The ends were cut back, 8 bases at V and 0 bases at J, with 14 bases in the middle.

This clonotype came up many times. In nucleotides, the CDR3 is TGCGCCAGCAGCCAAGATCTAGGGAACACTGAAGCTTTCTTT. Translation gives CASSQDLGNTEAFF. The chain carries TRBV4-3 and TRBJ1-1, with unresolved D. Per germline, CDR1 LGHNA and CDR2 YSLEER. V was cut by 0 bases and J by 1 base, with 6 bases left in between. This CDR3 comprises 14 residues.

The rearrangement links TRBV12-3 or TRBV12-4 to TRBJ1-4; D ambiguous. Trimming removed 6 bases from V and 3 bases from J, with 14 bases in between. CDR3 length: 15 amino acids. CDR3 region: CASSPRPGANEKLFF. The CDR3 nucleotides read TGTGCCAGCAGCCCAAGGCCGGGAGCTAATGAAAAACTGTTTTTT.

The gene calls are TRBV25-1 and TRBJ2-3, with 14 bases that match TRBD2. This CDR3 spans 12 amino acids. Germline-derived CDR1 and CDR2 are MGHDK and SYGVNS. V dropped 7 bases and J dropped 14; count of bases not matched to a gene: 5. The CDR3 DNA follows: TGTGCCAGCACTTCGACTAGCGGGAGGGTGTATTTT. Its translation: CASTSTSGRVYF.

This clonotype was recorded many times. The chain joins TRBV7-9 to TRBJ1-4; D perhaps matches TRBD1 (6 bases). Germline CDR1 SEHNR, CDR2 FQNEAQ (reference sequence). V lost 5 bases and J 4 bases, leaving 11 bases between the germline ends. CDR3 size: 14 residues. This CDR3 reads CASSEDSNNEKLFF. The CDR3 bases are TGTGCCAGCAGCGAGGACAGCAATAATGAAAAACTGTTTTTT.

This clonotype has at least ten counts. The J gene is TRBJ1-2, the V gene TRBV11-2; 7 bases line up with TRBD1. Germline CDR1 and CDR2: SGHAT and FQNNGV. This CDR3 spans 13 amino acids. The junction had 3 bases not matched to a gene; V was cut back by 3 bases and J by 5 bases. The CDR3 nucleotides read TGTGCCAGCAGCTTCGGACAGGAGTATGGCTACACCTTC. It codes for CASSFGQEYGYTF.

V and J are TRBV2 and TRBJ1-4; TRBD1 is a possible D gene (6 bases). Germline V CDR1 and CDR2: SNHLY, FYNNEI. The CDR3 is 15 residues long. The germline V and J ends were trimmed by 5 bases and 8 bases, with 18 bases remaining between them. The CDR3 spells CASSPAPGGREKLFF. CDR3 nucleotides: TGTGCCAGCAGTCCAGCCCCCGGGGGCAGGGAAAAACTGTTTTTT.

For the CDR3, the DNA is TGTGCCAGCATTACAGGGGTCGGCGAGCAGTACTTC. This encodes CASITGVGEQYF. The chain couples TRBV6-4 to TRBJ2-7; the match to TRBD1 covers 7 bases. The ends lost 7 bases at V and 6 bases at J; junction bases unmatched: 6. The CDR3 has 12 amino acids. Germline CDR1 is MRHNA and CDR2 is SNTAGT.

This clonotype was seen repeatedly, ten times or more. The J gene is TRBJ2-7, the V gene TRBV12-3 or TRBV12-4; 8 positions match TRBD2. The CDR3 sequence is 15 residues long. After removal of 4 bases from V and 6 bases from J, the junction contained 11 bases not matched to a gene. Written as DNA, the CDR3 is TGTGCCAGCAGTTATCGGACTAGCTTAGCTCCCGAGCAGTACTTC. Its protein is CASSYRTSLAPEQYF.

In DNA, the CDR3 is TGCAGTGCGAAAGGGTATAGCAATCAGCCCCAGCATTTT. Translated: CSAKGYSNQPQHF. The V call is TRBV20-1, the J call TRBJ1-5, with D unclear. V shed 6 bases and J shed 0 bases, with 9 bases lying between them. The CDR3 totals 13 residues. Germline V lookup: CDR1 DFQATT, CDR2 SNEGSKA (reference sequence).